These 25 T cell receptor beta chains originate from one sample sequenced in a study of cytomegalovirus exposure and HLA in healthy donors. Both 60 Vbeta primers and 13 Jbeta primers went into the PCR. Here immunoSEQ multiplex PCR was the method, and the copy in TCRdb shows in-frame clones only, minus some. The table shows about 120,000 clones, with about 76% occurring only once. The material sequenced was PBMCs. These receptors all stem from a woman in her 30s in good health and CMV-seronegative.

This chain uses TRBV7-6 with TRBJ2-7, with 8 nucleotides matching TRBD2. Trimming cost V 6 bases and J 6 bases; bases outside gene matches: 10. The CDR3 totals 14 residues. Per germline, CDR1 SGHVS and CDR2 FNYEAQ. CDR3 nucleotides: TGTGCCAGCAGGCCGAGCGGGGGACAAGGCGAGCAGTACTTC. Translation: CASRPSGGQGEQYF.

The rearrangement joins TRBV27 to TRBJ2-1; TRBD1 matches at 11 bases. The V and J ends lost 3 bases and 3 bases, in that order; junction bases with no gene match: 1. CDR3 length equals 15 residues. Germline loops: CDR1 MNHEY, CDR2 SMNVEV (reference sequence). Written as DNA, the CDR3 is TGTGCCAGCAGTTTGGGACAGGGGGGCTACAATGAGCAGTTCTTC. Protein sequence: CASSLGQGGYNEQFF.

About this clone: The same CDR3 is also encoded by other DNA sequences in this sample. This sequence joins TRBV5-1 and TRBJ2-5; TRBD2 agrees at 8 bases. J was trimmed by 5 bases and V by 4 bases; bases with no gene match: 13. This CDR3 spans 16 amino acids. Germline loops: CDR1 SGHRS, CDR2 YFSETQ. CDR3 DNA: TGCGCCAGCAGCGGATCCGGGACTAGAAGTCAGGAGACCCAGTACTTC. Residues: CASSGSGTRSQETQYF.

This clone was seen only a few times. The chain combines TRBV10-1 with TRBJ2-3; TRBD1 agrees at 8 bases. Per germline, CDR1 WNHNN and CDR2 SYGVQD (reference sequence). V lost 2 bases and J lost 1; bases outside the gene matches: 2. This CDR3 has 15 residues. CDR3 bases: TGCGCCAGCAGTGAGATGGGACAGGGCACAGATACGCAGTATTTT. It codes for CASSEMGQGTDTQYF.

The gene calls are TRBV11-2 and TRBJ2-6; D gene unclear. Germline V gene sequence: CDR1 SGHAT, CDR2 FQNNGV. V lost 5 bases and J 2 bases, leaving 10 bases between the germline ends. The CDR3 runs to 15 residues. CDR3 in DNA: TGTGCCAGCAGCCCGAACCGGGCTGGGGCCAACGTCCTGACTTTC. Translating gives CASSPNRAGANVLTF.

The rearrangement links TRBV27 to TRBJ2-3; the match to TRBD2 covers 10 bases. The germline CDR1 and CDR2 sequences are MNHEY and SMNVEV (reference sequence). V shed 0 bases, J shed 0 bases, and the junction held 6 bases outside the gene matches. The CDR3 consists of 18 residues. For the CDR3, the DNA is TGTGCCAGCAGTTTATCGACTAGCGGGCACCCTAGCACAGATACGCAGTATTTT. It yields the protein CASSLSTSGHPSTDTQYF.

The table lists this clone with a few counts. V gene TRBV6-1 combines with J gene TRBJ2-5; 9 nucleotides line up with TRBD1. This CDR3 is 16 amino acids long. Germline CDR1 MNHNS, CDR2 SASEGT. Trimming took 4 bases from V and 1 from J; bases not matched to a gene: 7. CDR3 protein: CASSGARGQGQETQYF. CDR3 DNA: TGTGCCAGCAGTGGCGCGAGGGGACAGGGCCAAGAGACCCAGTACTTC.

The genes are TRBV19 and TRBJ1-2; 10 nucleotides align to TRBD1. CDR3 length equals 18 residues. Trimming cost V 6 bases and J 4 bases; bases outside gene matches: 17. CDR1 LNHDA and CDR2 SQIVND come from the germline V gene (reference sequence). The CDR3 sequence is CASRSGAYPTGGGYGYTF. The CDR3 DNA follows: TGTGCCAGTAGATCGGGCGCTTACCCGACAGGGGGCGGCTATGGCTACACCTTC.

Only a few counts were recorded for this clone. CDR3 loop: CASSGGTSGETQYF. The DNA for the CDR3 is TGTGCCAGCAGTGGCGGGACTAGCGGAGAGACCCAGTACTTC. The chain carries TRBV2 and TRBJ2-5; 11 bases map to TRBD2. The ends lost 4 bases at V and 4 bases at J; junction bases unmatched: 2. Germline values: CDR1 SNHLY, CDR2 FYNNEI. CDR3 length: 14 amino acids.

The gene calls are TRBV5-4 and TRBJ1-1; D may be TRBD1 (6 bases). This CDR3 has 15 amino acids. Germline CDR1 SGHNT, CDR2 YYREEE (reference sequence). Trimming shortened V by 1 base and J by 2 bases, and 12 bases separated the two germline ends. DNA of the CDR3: TGTGCCAGCAGCTTGACAGGGAAGGGAAACACTGAAGCTTTCTTT. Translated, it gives CASSLTGKGNTEAFF.

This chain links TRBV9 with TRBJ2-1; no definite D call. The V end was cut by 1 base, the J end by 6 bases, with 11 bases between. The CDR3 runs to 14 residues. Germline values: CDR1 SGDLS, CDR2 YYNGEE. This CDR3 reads CASSVTATGNEQFF. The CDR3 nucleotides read TGTGCCAGCAGCGTAACCGCGACGGGCAATGAGCAGTTCTTC.

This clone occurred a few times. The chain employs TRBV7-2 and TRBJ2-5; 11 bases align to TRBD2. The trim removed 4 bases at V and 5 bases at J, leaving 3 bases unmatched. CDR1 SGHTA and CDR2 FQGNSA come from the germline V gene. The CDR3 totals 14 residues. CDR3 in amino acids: CASSYIAGGETQYF. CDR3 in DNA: TGTGCCAGCAGCTATATAGCGGGAGGGGAGACCCAGTACTTC.

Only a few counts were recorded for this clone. The CDR3 DNA follows: TGTGCCAGCAGACTCCCCGGCAATCAGCCCCAGCATTTT. Translated, it gives CASRLPGNQPQHF. V usage is TRBV6-6 and J usage is TRBJ1-5; D unclear. The germline V and J ends were trimmed by 6 bases and 2 bases, with 8 bases remaining between them. Germline V gives CDR1 MNHNY, CDR2 SVGAGI (reference sequence). The CDR3 totals 13 residues.

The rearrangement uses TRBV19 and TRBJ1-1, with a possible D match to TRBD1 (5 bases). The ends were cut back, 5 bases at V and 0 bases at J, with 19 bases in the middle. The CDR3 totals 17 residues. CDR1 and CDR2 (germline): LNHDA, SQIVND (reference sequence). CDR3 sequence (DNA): TGTGCCAGTAGTGTTCAATTGGGGGGGTCGGTGAACACTGAAGCTTTCTTT. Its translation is CASSVQLGGSVNTEAFF.

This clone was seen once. CDR3 amino acids: CASSRGTGVAPANEKLFF. Here the CDR3 DNA reads TGTGCCAGCAGCCGGGGGACAGGGGTTGCTCCAGCTAATGAAAAACTGTTTTTT. This chain links TRBV7-9 with TRBJ1-4; 10 bases are a match to TRBD1. V shed 5 bases, J shed 3 bases, and the junction held 12 bases outside the gene matches. Per the germline V gene, CDR1 is SEHNR and CDR2 is FQNEAQ (reference sequence). The CDR3 covers 18 residues.

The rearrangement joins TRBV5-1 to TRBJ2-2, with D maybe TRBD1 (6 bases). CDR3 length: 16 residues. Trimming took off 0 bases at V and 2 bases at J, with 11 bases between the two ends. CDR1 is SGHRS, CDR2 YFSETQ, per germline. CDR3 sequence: CASSLGGTFNTGELFF. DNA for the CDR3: TGCGCCAGCAGCTTGGGGGGGACATTTAACACCGGGGAGCTGTTTTTT.

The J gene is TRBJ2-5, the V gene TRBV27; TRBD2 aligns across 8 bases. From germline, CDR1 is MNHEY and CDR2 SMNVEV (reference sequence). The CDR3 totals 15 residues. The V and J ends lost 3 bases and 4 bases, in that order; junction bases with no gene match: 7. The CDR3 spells CASSFRGGVIETQYF. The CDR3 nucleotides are TGTGCCAGCAGTTTCCGGGGGGGGGTGATAGAGACCCAGTACTTC.

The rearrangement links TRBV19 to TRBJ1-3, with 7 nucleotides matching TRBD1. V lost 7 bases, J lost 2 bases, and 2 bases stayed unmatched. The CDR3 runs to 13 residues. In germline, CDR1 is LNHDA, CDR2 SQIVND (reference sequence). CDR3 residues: CASTGGPGNTIYF. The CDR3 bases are TGTGCCAGTACAGGGGGGCCTGGAAACACCATATATTTT.

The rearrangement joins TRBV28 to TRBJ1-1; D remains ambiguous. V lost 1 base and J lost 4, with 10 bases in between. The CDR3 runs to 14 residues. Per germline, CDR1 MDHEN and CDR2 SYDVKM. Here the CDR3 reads CASSLSRDGTEAFF. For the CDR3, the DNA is TGTGCCAGCAGTTTATCACGGGATGGCACTGAAGCTTTCTTT.

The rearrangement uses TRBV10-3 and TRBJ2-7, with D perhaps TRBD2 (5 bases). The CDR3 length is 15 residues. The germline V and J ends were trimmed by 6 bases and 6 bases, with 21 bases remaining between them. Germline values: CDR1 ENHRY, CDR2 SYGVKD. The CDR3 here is CAIRDSAASIGEQYF. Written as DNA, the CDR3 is TGTGCCATCAGAGATTCGGCTGCTAGCATAGGCGAGCAGTACTTC.

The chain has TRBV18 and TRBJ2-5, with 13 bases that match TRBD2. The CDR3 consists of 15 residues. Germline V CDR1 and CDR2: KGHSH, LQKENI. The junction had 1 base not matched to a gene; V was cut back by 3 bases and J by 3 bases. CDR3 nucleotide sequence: TGTGCCAGCTCACCCGGACTAGCGGGAGAAGAGACCCAGTACTTC. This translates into CASSPGLAGEETQYF.

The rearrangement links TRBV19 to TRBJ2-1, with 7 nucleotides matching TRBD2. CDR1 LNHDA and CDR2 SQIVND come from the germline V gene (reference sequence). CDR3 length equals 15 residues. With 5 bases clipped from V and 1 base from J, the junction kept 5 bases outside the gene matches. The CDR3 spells CASSEGRGSYNEQFF. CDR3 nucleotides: TGTGCCAGTAGTGAGGGGAGGGGATCCTACAATGAGCAGTTCTTC.

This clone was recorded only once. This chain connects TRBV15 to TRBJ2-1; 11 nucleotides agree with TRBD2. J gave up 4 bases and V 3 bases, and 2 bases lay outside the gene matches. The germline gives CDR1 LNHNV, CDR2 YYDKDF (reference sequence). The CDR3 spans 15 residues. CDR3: CATSSRLAGYNEQFF. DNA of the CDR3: TGTGCCACCAGCAGTCGACTAGCGGGATACAATGAGCAGTTCTTC.

The chain's CDR3 is CASSLQGLSIYEQYF. In DNA form, the CDR3 reads TGTGCCAGCAGCCTACAGGGATTAAGTATCTACGAGCAGTACTTC. The rearrangement links TRBV5-6 to TRBJ2-7, with D possibly being TRBD1 (6 bases). Per germline, CDR1 SGHDT and CDR2 YYEEEE. The V end lost 4 bases, the J end lost 3 bases, and 17 bases lay between the germline ends. This CDR3 has 15 amino acids. The entire variable domain, with the rest obtained from reference TRBV5-6 and TRBJ2-7, is as follows: DAGVTQSPTHLIKTRGQQVTLRCSPKSGHDTVSWYQQALGQGPQFIFQYYEEEERQRGNFPDRFSGHQFPNYSSELNVNALLLGDSALYLCASSLQGLSIYEQYFGPGTRLTVT.

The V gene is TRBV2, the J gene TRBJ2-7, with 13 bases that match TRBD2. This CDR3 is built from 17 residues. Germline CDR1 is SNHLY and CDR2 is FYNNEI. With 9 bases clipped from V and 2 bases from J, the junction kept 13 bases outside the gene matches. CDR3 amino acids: CASSGTSGTRGTYEQYF. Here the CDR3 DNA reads TGTGCCAGTTCCGGGACTAGCGGGACCAGAGGGACCTACGAGCAGTACTTC.